This entry lists 10 T cell receptor beta chains sequenced from one sample in a study of cytomegalovirus exposure and HLA in healthy donors. Vbeta (60) and Jbeta (13) primers were used in the PCR. The method was immunoSEQ multiplex PCR; TCRdb's version includes in-frame clones alone and lacks a portion of them. The sample carries 140,000 or so clones, about 72% recorded once. Material: PBMCs. The source of these receptors is a man aged 35 to 55 in good health and CMV-seronegative.

The chain couples TRBV2 to TRBJ2-5; 8 nucleotides agree with TRBD2. The DNA end lines up better with TRBJ2-7; the J call may be wrong. This CDR3 spans 14 amino acids. Germline values: CDR1 SNHLY, CDR2 FYNNEI. Here the CDR3 reads CASSPTGGISEQYF. DNA for the CDR3: TGTGCCAGCAGTCCCACGGGGGGGATCTCCGAGCAGTACTTC.

This clone came up a few times. CDR3 residues: CASSIADNGQPQHF. CDR3 sequence (DNA): TGTGCCAGTAGTATAGCGGACAACGGTCAGCCCCAGCATTTT. This chain connects TRBV19 to TRBJ1-5, with D tentatively TRBD1 (5 bases). The CDR3 covers 14 residues. CDR1 LNHDA and CDR2 SQIVND come from the germline V gene (reference sequence). Trimming cost V 1 base and J 6 bases, with 10 bases left between them. The full variable domain, its missing parts supplied by reference TRBV19 and TRBJ1-5, is DGGITQSPKYLFRKEGQNVTLSCEQNLNHDAMYWYRQDPGQGLRLIYYSQIVNDFQKGDIAEGYSVSREKKESFPLTVTSAQKNPTAFYLCASSIADNGQPQHFGDGTRLSIL.

J is TRBJ2-1 and V is TRBV5-1; 9 nucleotides agree with TRBD2. With 1 base clipped from V and 6 bases from J, the junction kept 8 bases outside the gene matches. This CDR3 region has 16 residues. Germline V gene data show CDR1 as SGHRS and CDR2 as YFSETQ. CDR3 DNA sequence: TGCGCCAGCAGCTTGTTGGTAGCGGGAGAAGGCAATGAGCAGTTCTTC. Its translation: CASSLLVAGEGNEQFF.

This chain uses TRBV5-1 with TRBJ2-5; the D gene is possibly TRBD2 (5 bases). Trimming shortened V by 6 bases and J by 5 bases, and 17 bases separated the two germline ends. CDR3 size: 14 residues. Germline CDR1 reads SGHRS; CDR2 reads YFSETQ. The CDR3 region is CASILNPGGETQYF. The CDR3 nucleotides read TGCGCCAGCATACTAAATCCCGGCGGGGAGACCCAGTACTTC.

The chain links TRBV27 to TRBJ2-7, with TRBD1 matching over 8 bases. CDR3 length equals 12 residues. V was clipped by 7 bases and J by 3 bases; unmatched bases: 2. Germline assignment: CDR1 MNHEY and CDR2 SMNVEV (reference sequence). As DNA, the CDR3 is TGTGCCAGCACAGACAGGGGCTACGAGCAGTACTTC. It is translated as CASTDRGYEQYF.

The chain carries TRBV4-2 and TRBJ2-5; D is possibly TRBD2 (5 bases). The CDR3 consists of 14 residues. In germline, CDR1 is LGHNA, CDR2 YNFKEQ. V was shortened by 0 bases and J by 5 bases, with 10 bases between the two germline ends. The CDR3 region has the DNA TGTGCCAGCAGCCAAGATGTCCGGAGGGAGACCCAGTACTTC. Its translation is CASSQDVRRETQYF.

The chain's CDR3 is CASSLAPPGVDSPLHF. CDR3 sequence (DNA): TGTGCCAGCAGCTTGGCCCCCCCGGGGGTGGATTCACCCCTCCACTTT. The rearrangement uses TRBV5-4 and TRBJ1-6; a possible D gene is TRBD1 (5 bases). The CDR3 is 16 amino acids. Deletions cut 0 bases from V and 8 bases from J, with 15 bases between. Germline V gene data show CDR1 as SGHNT and CDR2 as YYREEE (reference sequence).

The CDR3 DNA is TGTGCCAGCAGTGAAGCGCAAGGACTAGCGGGAGCCCCATCCTACGAGCAGTACTTC. As protein: CASSEAQGLAGAPSYEQYF. This chain uses TRBV6-1 with TRBJ2-7, with 13 bases lining up with TRBD2. The CDR3 contains 19 residues. Trimming removed 0 bases from V and 1 base from J; junction bases left unmatched: 9. Germline CDR1 and CDR2: MNHNS and SASEGT.

The chain uses TRBV7-9 and TRBJ2-5; 9 bases map to TRBD1. In germline, CDR1 is SEHNR, CDR2 FQNEAQ (reference sequence). This CDR3 contains 12 residues. The CDR3 nucleotides are TGTTCCGCGGACAGGGGATCGGAGACCCAGTACTTC. This translates into CSADRGSETQYF.

The chain couples TRBV6-5 to TRBJ2-7, with TRBD2 matching over 7 bases. Germline CDR1 reads MNHEY; CDR2 reads SVGAGI. J lost 7 bases, V lost 0 bases, and 6 bases had no gene match. The CDR3 is 14 residues long. The CDR3: CASSYSTWGGEQYF. The CDR3 region has the DNA TGTGCCAGCAGTTACTCGACCTGGGGGGGTGAGCAGTACTTC.